This T cell receptor (beta chain) appears in the sequencing data of a study of low-dose radiotherapy and immunotherapy resistance in tumors. Study-wide context: Every two weeks, the protocol called for intravenous cyclophosphamide at 200 mg/m2. It was given one day before each radiation and immunotherapy administration. Aspirin was taken orally at 300 mg daily by patients, and this continued for four cycles from cycle 1 day 1.

CDR1 and CDR2 (germline): SGHTS, YDEGEE. The CDR3 contains 13 residues. J gave up 10 bases and V 4 bases, and 5 bases lay outside the gene matches. To note about this clonotype: This likely traces to a read error, being one base from a far larger clone.

First-strand cDNA relied on TRAV- and TRBV-specific primers spanning alpha and beta chains. Both a constant-region primer and a V-primer adapter served to amplify TCRs across roughly 22 PCR cycles. TCRdb re-derived calls from the reads in MiXCR, one entry per CDR3 protein. The table has more than 50,000 distinct CDR3 sequences, roughly 23% seen once; the top ten hold around 6.5%. Time point noted: after trial treatment. Documented treatment: LDRT plus nivolumab, ipilimumab, low-dose cyclophosphamide and aspirin (RACIN trial). In the RACIN dose-escalation trial, donors got nivolumab plus ipilimumab with aspirin, cyclophosphamide and radiotherapy. All eligible patients presented with advanced solid tumors that contained no tumor-infiltrating lymphocytes.

V usage is TRBV5-8 and J usage is TRBJ2-1, with TRBD1 identical over 10 bases. The sequenced sample was PBMCs, obtained after low-dose radiotherapy plus immunotherapy. The clonotype comes from a male donor with prostate cancer. The CDR3 region has the DNA TGTGCCAGCAGCCTGGACAGGGGGTCCGAGCAGTTCTTC. Translating gives CASSLDRGSEQFF.